This entry concerns a single T cell receptor beta chain. Its antigen target is currently unknown. Per-base qualities were not stored, and no clone one base away is much larger. The library was prepared using 5' RACE. This sample was sequenced with an Illumina HiSeq 2500. The second PCR ran for about 6 to 12 cycles and used a J-beta primer mix along with a sample-barcoded 5' primer. A unique molecular identifier was introduced onto each TCR beta cDNA molecule by a template-switch 5' adaptor carrying 12 random nucleotides. At least 2.5 million CDR3-containing paired-end reads were obtained from each sample. First-strand cDNA synthesis was performed from all RNA using the Mint cDNA synthesis kit, with priming by a TRBC-specific oligonucleotide. Following uracil-DNA glycosylase treatment, all cDNA underwent a first 18-cycle PCR with the universal primers M1SS and BC2_uni_R. Concerning the study's data processing: For normalization, 1 million high-quality reads were randomly selected from each sample, with every read carrying a distinct molecular identifier. Reads with shared molecular identifiers were discarded instead of being binned into consensus sequences. MiTCR, run with a Q25 quality threshold and the strictest error-elimination algorithm, handled CDR3 identification, clonotype clustering and error correction. A nonparametric unseen species model using Euler transformation provided a lower-bound estimate of total TCR beta diversity. TCRdb redid the processing of the public reads, applying fastp at Q25 and MiXCR, and retained in-frame beta chains. Each record represents a unique CDR3 protein, reported with the most common genes and DNA among its rows. The V and J calls, along with clone size, are taken from TCRdb and not from the paper's own processing. Counted in this sample were hundreds of thousands of distinct CDR3 sequences; roughly 20% of them appeared once. The ten largest clones add up to 3% to 4% of the sample.

Donors were 35 to 40 systemically healthy Caucasian individuals from Russia aged roughly 6 to 90 years. Roughly 11 milliliters of peripheral blood were drawn from each donor into EDTA-treated Vacutainer tubes. Ficoll-Paque density-gradient centrifugation was used to isolate PBMCs, with at least 6.5 million per sample. Total RNA, at least 6 micrograms per sample, was extracted from PBMCs with Trizol reagent. For every donor, flow cytometry on a PBMC aliquot measured the percentage of naive CD45RAhigh/CD27high T cells. This specimen belongs to a study of blood T cells in healthy people across ages (dated by TCRdb to the mid-2010s). For context, the study as a whole: In model experiments, template switching captured about one uniquely barcoded TCR beta cDNA molecule for every two T cells. The study analyzed two additional independent replicas of 1 million unique cDNA reads from the same blood draw for two donors, one aged 18 to 30 and one aged 80 or older. Four age groups were formed from the donors: young (average approximately 15 years), middle-aged (around 37), aged (62) and long-lived (about 80). To avoid experimental bias, donors of different ages were randomly spread across the sequencing lanes. To track age-related changes in TCR beta repertoire diversity, the study relied on deep sequencing normalized with unique cDNA molecular identifiers.

The CDR3 spans 15 residues, from the cysteine through the phenylalanine. Only the CDR3 portion is preserved as DNA: 45 bases, with reading frame beginning at the first base. From the germline V gene (reference sequence), CDR1 is DFQATT and CDR2 is SNEGSKA. V loses 5 bases of germline sequence and J loses 4 bases, and the interval between the two ends is 18 bases. Study-wide findings and limitations: Compared with the aged group, more naive CD4+ T cells, fewer expanded clones and increased TCR diversity were shown by the long-lived group, suggesting age selection. Because profiling used bulk unsorted PBMCs, naive and antigen-experienced compartments could not be compared conclusively. The CMV infection status of donors was not known, potentially confounding age-related changes in expanded clonotypes. Observed TCR beta diversity per million T cells fell roughly linearly with age, and a significant reduction was already apparent by age about 36. Estimates of total diversity from one million sequenced T cells were regarded as lower bounds and underestimates. Observed TCR beta diversity correlated strongly with the percentage of naive T cells measured by flow cytometry.

The sample taken for sequencing was blood. The V gene is TRBV20-1 and the J gene is TRBJ2-1; the D match is possibly TRBD1 or TRBD2, with 5 bases aligned in each. The source is a man in his 70s in good health. Read as DNA, the sequence is TGCAGTGCTTTACTCGGGACCCTGAATTACAATGAGCAGTTCTTC. Its translation is CSALLGTLNYNEQFF.